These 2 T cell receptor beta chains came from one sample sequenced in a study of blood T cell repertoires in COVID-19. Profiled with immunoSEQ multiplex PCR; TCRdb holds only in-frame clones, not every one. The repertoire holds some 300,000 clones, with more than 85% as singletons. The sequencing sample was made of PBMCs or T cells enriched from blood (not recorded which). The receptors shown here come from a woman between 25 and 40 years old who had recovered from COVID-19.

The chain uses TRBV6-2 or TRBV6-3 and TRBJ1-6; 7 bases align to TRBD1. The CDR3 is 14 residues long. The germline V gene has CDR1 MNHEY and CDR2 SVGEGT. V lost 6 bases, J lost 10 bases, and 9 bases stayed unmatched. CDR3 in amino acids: CASSPTGVGSPLHF. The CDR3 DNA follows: TGTGCCAGCAGCCCAACAGGGGTTGGATCACCCCTCCACTTT.

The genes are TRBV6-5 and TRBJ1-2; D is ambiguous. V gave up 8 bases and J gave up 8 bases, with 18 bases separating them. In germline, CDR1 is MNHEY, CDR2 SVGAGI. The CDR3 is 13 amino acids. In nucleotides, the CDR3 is TGTGCCAGCTCATCAAACAGTGTTTACGGCTACACCTTC. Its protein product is CASSSNSVYGYTF.